This passage covers 21 T cell receptor beta chains from one sample sequenced in a study of shared clonotypes between healthy human individuals. Measured with immunoSEQ multiplex PCR; TCRdb has only the in-frame clones, and not every one. The sample lists over 850,000 clones, around 82% occurring once. Source material: memory CD4+ T cells from PBMCs. Subset of the sample: CD45RA-negative fraction. These receptors came from a man between 18 and 29 years old in good health. Some clones in this sample may be carry-over from other donors' samples.

The V and J genes are TRBV9 and TRBJ2-1; D uncertain. Germline V gene data show CDR1 as SGDLS and CDR2 as YYNGEE. The CDR3 length is 15 residues. The V end was cut by 4 bases, the J end by 5 bases, with 16 bases between. Here the CDR3 DNA reads TGTGCCAGCAGCCCCTCTGTCCCAGGAAACAATGAGCAGTTCTTC. This sequence encodes CASSPSVPGNNEQFF.

The chain joins TRBV7-2 to TRBJ2-4; 9 nucleotides agree with TRBD1. The V gene's germline CDR1 is SGHTA and CDR2 FQGNSA. Unmatched junction bases numbered 11, after V lost 3 bases and J lost 2 bases. The CDR3 has 18 amino acids. The CDR3 protein is CASSFRHRGRGTKNIQYF. The CDR3 DNA sequence: TGTGCCAGCAGCTTCAGACACAGGGGGCGCGGGACCAAAAACATTCAGTACTTC.

This clone was observed a few times. V usage is TRBV7-9 and J usage is TRBJ1-2, with D uncertain. The length of the CDR3 is 13 residues. The germline V gene has CDR1 SEHNR and CDR2 FQNEAQ (reference sequence). V dropped 1 base and J dropped 5 bases, with 8 bases sitting between them. The CDR3 DNA follows: TGTGCCAGCAGCTTAGGTCAAGAATATGGCTACACCTTC. This encodes CASSLGQEYGYTF.

This clone was found once. The chain carries TRBV5-6 and TRBJ1-2; tentative D call: TRBD1 (5 bases). The CDR3 runs to 14 residues. CDR1 is SGHDT and CDR2 is YYEEEE in the germline V gene. V dropped 1 base and J dropped 6 bases, with 13 bases sitting between them. In DNA form, the CDR3 reads TGTGCCAGCAGCTTGATCAGTGCAGGGAATGGCTACACCTTC. Its translation is CASSLISAGNGYTF.

This chain uses TRBV7-9 with TRBJ2-3, with D possibly matching TRBD1 (6 bases). Germline CDR1 reads SEHNR; CDR2 reads FQNEAQ (reference sequence). The CDR3 extends over 13 amino acids. V was trimmed by 5 bases and J by 7 bases, leaving 13 bases between them. CDR3 protein: CASSPSQGYTQYF. CDR3 sequence (DNA): TGTGCCAGCAGCCCTAGTCAGGGGTATACGCAGTATTTT.

In its sample, this clone was seen many times. J is TRBJ2-2 and V is TRBV2; no definite D call. The CDR3 loop spans 13 amino acids. V lost 7 bases and J lost 2, with 8 bases in between. Germline CDR1 and CDR2: SNHLY and FYNNEI. The CDR3 coding sequence is TGTGCCAGCATCCCCAAAAACACCGGGGAGCTGTTTTTT. Its protein is CASIPKNTGELFF.

The chain carries TRBV2 and TRBJ1-2; 9 bases match TRBD1. This CDR3 region has 14 residues. The germline V gene has CDR1 SNHLY and CDR2 FYNNEI. With 7 bases clipped from V and 6 bases from J, the junction kept 9 bases outside the gene matches. CDR3 region: CASTKTGGVDGYTF. CDR3 coding DNA: TGTGCCAGCACTAAGACAGGGGGAGTCGATGGCTACACCTTC.

The chain recombines TRBV5-5 with TRBJ1-1; 8 positions match TRBD1. This CDR3 has 16 residues. V lost 4 bases, J lost 1 base, and 9 bases stayed unmatched. The germline CDR1 and CDR2 sequences are SGHKS and YYEKEE (reference sequence). In DNA, the CDR3 is TGTGCCAGCAGCCGGGGCCCAGGGGGCGGGAACACTGAAGCTTTCTTT. It codes for CASSRGPGGGNTEAFF.

Concerning this clone itself: The likely explanation is a read error, given a far larger clone one base away. In DNA form, the CDR3 reads TGTGCCAGCAGCCAAGGACGGGGGGACCCCTACGAGCAGTACTTC. It specifies CASSQGRGDPYEQYF. The rearrangement uses TRBV4-2 and TRBJ2-7; 7 bases agree with TRBD2. CDR3 length: 15 residues. Germline CDR1 and CDR2: LGHNA and YNFKEQ. V dropped 1 base and J dropped 2; count of bases not matched to a gene: 5.

V usage is TRBV5-1 and J usage is TRBJ2-2; D might be TRBD1 (5 bases). The CDR3 consists of 14 residues. Trimming stripped 4 bases from V and 0 bases from J, with 7 bases between. Germline V gene sequence: CDR1 SGHRS, CDR2 YFSETQ. CDR3 residues: CASSIQANTGELFF. In DNA form, the CDR3 reads TGCGCCAGCAGCATACAGGCGAACACCGGGGAGCTGTTTTTT.

This rearrangement joins TRBV7-3 to TRBJ2-7; D may correspond to TRBD1 or TRBD2 (5 bases each). This CDR3 has 13 amino acids. From germline, CDR1 is SGHTA and CDR2 FQGTGA. V shed 5 bases and J shed 6 bases, with 14 bases lying between them. The CDR3 bases are TGTGCCAGCAGCGCCGGACGGGGACGCGAGCAGTACTTC. It encodes CASSAGRGREQYF.

The chain is built from TRBV19 and TRBJ2-7; D assignment may be TRBD1 or TRBD2 (6 bases each). From germline, CDR1 is LNHDA and CDR2 SQIVND (reference sequence). The CDR3 has 13 residues. V lost 10 bases, J lost 6 bases, and 19 bases lay in between. CDR3 residues: CATGGGKWSEQYF. The CDR3 coding sequence is TGTGCCACCGGGGGCGGGAAGTGGAGCGAGCAGTACTTC.

The count of this clone is one. The genes are TRBV28 and TRBJ1-1; no clear D. This CDR3 has 13 residues. Germline V gene sequence: CDR1 MDHEN, CDR2 SYDVKM. V shed 3 bases and J shed 1 base, with 6 bases lying between them. The CDR3 DNA sequence: TGTGCCAGCAGTTTCACCCCGAACACTGAAGCTTTCTTT. Residues: CASSFTPNTEAFF.

The V and J genes are TRBV28 and TRBJ2-3; D possibly corresponds to TRBD2 (6 bases). V was cut by 5 bases and J by 12 bases, with 18 bases left in between. Germline-derived CDR1 and CDR2 are MDHEN and SYDVKM. This CDR3 is built from 13 residues. CDR3 residues: CASSPPVGRDQYF. CDR3 DNA sequence: TGTGCCAGCAGTCCACCCGTGGGGCGGGACCAGTATTTT.

The chain carries TRBV4-1 and TRBJ2-1; 10 nucleotides agree with TRBD2. The CDR3 loop spans 17 amino acids. Trimming removed 5 bases from V and 0 bases from J; junction bases left unmatched: 7. Germline CDR1 is MGHRA and CDR2 is YSYEKL. This chain's CDR3 is CASSWAGTSDSYNEQFF. The DNA of the CDR3 is TGCGCCAGCAGCTGGGCCGGGACTAGCGACTCCTACAATGAGCAGTTCTTC.

V and J are TRBV5-4 and TRBJ2-6, with 11 nucleotides matching TRBD1. Trimming cost V 4 bases and J 1 base; bases outside gene matches: 10. Germline loops: CDR1 SGHNT, CDR2 YYREEE (reference sequence). The CDR3 extends over 19 amino acids. Here the CDR3 reads CASSPGDRGVWSGANVLTF. The CDR3 nucleotides read TGTGCCAGCAGCCCAGGGGACAGGGGGGTCTGGTCTGGGGCCAACGTCCTGACTTTC.

The CDR3 DNA sequence: TGCGCCAGCAGCTGGGAGACAGGGGGCTTTGGTGAGCAGTACTTC. It specifies CASSWETGGFGEQYF. The chain has TRBV5-1 and TRBJ2-7; TRBD1 matches at 10 bases. Trimming cost V 3 bases and J 7 bases; bases outside gene matches: 10. This CDR3 comprises 15 residues. Germline CDR1 SGHRS, CDR2 YFSETQ. Full variable domain (outside the CDR3, taken from reference TRBV5-1 and TRBJ2-7): KAGVTQTPRYLIKTRGQQVTLSCSPISGHRSVSWYQQTPGQGLQFLFEYFSETQRNKGNFPGRFSGRQFSNSRSEMNVSTLELGDSALYLCASSWETGGFGEQYFGPGTRLTVT.

V gene TRBV15 combines with J gene TRBJ2-5, with D tentatively TRBD1 (6 bases). Deletions cut 1 base from V and 5 bases from J, with 11 bases between. Germline CDR1 and CDR2: LNHNV and YYDKDF (reference sequence). The CDR3 length is 14 residues. Here the CDR3 reads CATSRVPGVETQYF. The CDR3 DNA reads TGTGCCACCAGCAGAGTTCCAGGGGTGGAGACCCAGTACTTC.

On this clone: A far larger clone is one nucleotide away, so this likely arose from a read error. This specimen includes other DNA sequences encoding the same CDR3. The gene calls are TRBV7-9 and TRBJ1-4; 9 bases are shared with TRBD1. V lost 3 bases to trimming and J lost 3 bases; unmatched junction nucleotides: 5. Germline V gives CDR1 SEHNR, CDR2 FQNEAQ (reference sequence). The CDR3 has 16 amino acids. CDR3 in amino acids: CASSFSRTGANEKLFF. The CDR3 DNA reads as TGTGCCAGCAGCTTTTCGCGGACAGGGGCTAATGAAAAACTGTTTTTT.

This sequence joins TRBV11-2 and TRBJ2-7; no reliable D call. This CDR3 has 12 amino acids. Germline loops: CDR1 SGHAT, CDR2 FQNNGV. Trimming removed 0 bases from V and 3 bases from J, with 3 bases in between. The CDR3 reads CASSLELYEQYF. The CDR3 region has the DNA TGTGCCAGCAGCTTAGAGCTCTACGAGCAGTACTTC.

The chain couples TRBV18 to TRBJ1-5; D not resolved. Germline V gene sequence: CDR1 KGHSH, CDR2 LQKENI. The CDR3 contains 14 residues. Trimming cost V 6 bases and J 6 bases, with 15 bases left between them. This CDR3 reads CASSDLQRAQPQHF. The DNA of the CDR3 is TGTGCCAGCTCTGATCTACAGAGGGCTCAGCCCCAGCATTTT.